Described below is a single TCR beta chain sequence and its context. Germline CDR1 is MNHEY and CDR2 is SMNVEV (reference sequence). The CDR3 length is 18 residues. Trimming removed 1 base from V and 4 bases from J; junction bases left unmatched: 13. The PCR contained 60 Vbeta and 13 Jbeta primers. Authors' processing steps: It was a later analysis that counted some 80 million unique TCR beta chains, of which some 9.9 million were shared. Sequencing was performed with immunoSEQ multiplex PCR; in TCRdb, only in-frame clones are kept and a portion is missing. V, J and clone size derive from that table, while D and trimming were established from the DNA sequence. The sample lists 170,000 or so clones, about 82% occurring once. The data originate from a study of cytomegalovirus exposure and HLA in healthy donors.

The sequence was collected from a woman in her fifties or sixties in good health and CMV-seropositive. Sequenced input: PBMCs. The J gene is TRBJ1-3, the V gene TRBV27; 7 nucleotides align to TRBD1. The CDR3 DNA reads TGTGCCAGCAGTTTATATCCCCCAACAGGGGTGAGAGGAAACACCATATATTTT. Protein product: CASSLYPPTGVRGNTIYF.